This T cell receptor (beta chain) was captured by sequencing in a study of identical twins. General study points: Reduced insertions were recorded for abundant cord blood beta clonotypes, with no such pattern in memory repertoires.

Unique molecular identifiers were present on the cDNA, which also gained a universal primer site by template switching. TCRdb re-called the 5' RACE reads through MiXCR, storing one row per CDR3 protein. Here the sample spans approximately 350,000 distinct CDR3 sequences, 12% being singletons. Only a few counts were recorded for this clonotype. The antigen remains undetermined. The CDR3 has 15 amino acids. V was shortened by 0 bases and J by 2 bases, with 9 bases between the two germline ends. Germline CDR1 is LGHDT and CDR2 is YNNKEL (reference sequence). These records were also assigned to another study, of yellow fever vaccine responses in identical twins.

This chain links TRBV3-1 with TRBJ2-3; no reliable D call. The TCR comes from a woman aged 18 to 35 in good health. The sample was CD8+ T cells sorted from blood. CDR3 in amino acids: CASSQERSYTDTQYF. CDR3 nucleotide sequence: TGTGCCAGCAGCCAAGAACGAAGTTACACAGATACGCAGTATTTT.